These 31 T cell receptor beta chains share one sample of origin, sequenced in a study of CD8 T cells in ankylosing spondylitis. Their antigen targets remain unknown. One entry per CDR3 protein, called by TCRdb with MiXCR from the 5' RACE reads. The profile covers hundreds of thousands of distinct CDR3 sequences, with 10% to 15% appearing a single time and 0.51% taken by the ten largest. Overall study findings and caveats: Ankylosing spondylitis blood appeared to carry a characteristic TCR beta motif of roughly 8 highly homologous variants.

Input material: blood, either unsorted or a sorted T cell fraction (not recorded which). The source is a male donor with ankylosing spondylitis.

This clonotype has a count of ten or more. This chain uses TRBV5-1 with TRBJ2-1; D ambiguous. The length of the CDR3 is 14 residues. CDR1 and CDR2 from the germline V gene are SGHRS and YFSETQ. The V end was cut by 5 bases, the J end by 3 bases, with 12 bases between. The CDR3 nucleotides read TGCGCCAGCAGTCCGACATTAAACTACAATGAGCAGTTCTTC. Translated, it gives CASSPTLNYNEQFF.

This clonotype has more than one count but fewer than ten. This sequence joins TRBV7-9 and TRBJ2-1; possibly TRBD2 for D (5 bases). Looked up from germline, CDR1 is SEHNR and CDR2 is FQNEAQ (reference sequence). The CDR3 sequence is 15 residues long. Trimming removed 5 bases from V and 7 bases from J, with 18 bases in between. This CDR3 reads CASSAPGLSGNEQFF. The CDR3 DNA follows: TGTGCCAGCAGCGCTCCGGGCCTATCGGGGAATGAGCAGTTCTTC.

The gene calls are TRBV9 and TRBJ2-3, with D perhaps TRBD2 (6 bases). Trimming removed 0 bases at V and 3 bases at J, with 11 bases between. Germline V gene data show CDR1 as SGDLS and CDR2 as YYNGEE. This CDR3 has 15 residues. CDR3 in amino acids: CASSVVTGATDTQYF. The CDR3 DNA reads TGTGCCAGCAGCGTAGTGACGGGAGCTACAGATACGCAGTATTTT.

This clonotype has more than one count but fewer than ten. The V call is TRBV7-9, the J call TRBJ1-5; D is undetermined. This CDR3 has 10 amino acids. With 10 bases removed from V and 7 bases from J, the gap between germline ends came to 8 bases. Germline V gene data show CDR1 as SEHNR and CDR2 as FQNEAQ (reference sequence). The CDR3 spells CATTEQPQHF. The CDR3 DNA reads TGTGCCACCACCGAACAGCCCCAGCATTTT.

The chain combines TRBV6-2 or TRBV6-3 with TRBJ2-7, with 8 bases identical to TRBD2. V gave up 6 bases and J gave up 2 bases; unmatched junction bases: 9. Per the germline V gene, CDR1 is MNHEY and CDR2 is SVGEGT. There are 15 residues in the CDR3. CDR3 DNA: TGTGCCAGCAGCCTACACGTCGGGAGGGCCTACGAGCAGTACTTC. Translated, it gives CASSLHVGRAYEQYF.

This clonotype was detected only a few times. This sequence joins TRBV4-1 and TRBJ2-7; D unclear. V was clipped by 2 bases and J by 6 bases, with 11 bases between them. Germline CDR1 and CDR2: MGHRA and YSYEKL. The CDR3 has 13 amino acids. The CDR3 DNA sequence: TGCGCCAGCAGCCAACCTGGCCCTTCCGAGCAGTACTTC. Translating it yields CASSQPGPSEQYF.

This clonotype was counted a few times. This chain joins TRBV7-2 and TRBJ1-1; D remains unclear. The CDR3 is 15 residues long. CDR1 and CDR2 (germline): SGHTA, FQGNSA. The V end lost 0 bases, the J end lost 1 base, and 9 bases lay between the germline ends. CDR3 region: CASSLAFGRNTEAFF. CDR3 bases: TGTGCCAGCAGCTTAGCTTTTGGGAGGAACACTGAAGCTTTCTTT.

In this sample, this clonotype turned up a few times. The chain recombines TRBV20-1 with TRBJ2-2; D not resolved. Trimming removed 3 bases at V and 4 bases at J, with 15 bases between. The germline CDR1 and CDR2 sequences are DFQATT and SNEGSKA (reference sequence). The CDR3 length is 15 residues. CDR3 region: CSASQDLGITGELFF. The CDR3 nucleotides read TGCAGTGCTAGCCAGGATCTAGGGATCACCGGGGAGCTGTTTTTT.

The sample holds many counts of this clonotype. The CDR3 region has the DNA TGCGCCAGCAGCGAGTTCCTCAGCACCGGGGAGCTGTTTTTT. This gives the protein CASSEFLSTGELFF. The J gene is TRBJ2-2, the V gene TRBV5-1, with D unclear. CDR1 and CDR2 (germline): SGHRS, YFSETQ. The CDR3 is 14 residues long. Between the trimmed V and J ends, which lost 4 bases and 4 bases, there was a span of 11 bases. The entire variable domain, with the rest obtained from reference TRBV5-1 and TRBJ2-2, is as follows: KAGVTQTPRYLIKTRGQQVTLSCSPISGHRSVSWYQQTPGQGLQFLFEYFSETQRNKGNFPGRFSGRQFSNSRSEMNVSTLELGDSALYLCASSEFLSTGELFFGEGSRLTVL.

This clonotype was seen a handful of times. The J gene is TRBJ2-3, the V gene TRBV7-6; tentative D call: TRBD2 (5 bases). V was cut by 4 bases and J by 7 bases, with 15 bases left in between. CDR3 size: 14 residues. The germline V gene encodes CDR1 SGHVS and CDR2 FNYEAQ. In nucleotides, the CDR3 is TGTGCCAGCAGCTCATCCCTACGGGATCATACGCAGTATTTT. As protein: CASSSSLRDHTQYF.

In this sample, this clonotype turned up many times. The chain links TRBV9 to TRBJ1-1; 7 positions match TRBD1. The junction had 11 bases not matched to a gene; V was cut back by 4 bases and J by 5 bases. CDR3 size: 15 residues. Germline-derived CDR1 and CDR2 are SGDLS and YYNGEE. The CDR3 region has the DNA TGTGCCAGCAGCTCCGGGACAGCCGAAGAGACTGAAGCTTTCTTT. It translates to CASSSGTAEETEAFF.

This clonotype was seen a handful of times. This sequence joins TRBV20-1 and TRBJ2-7; D call uncertain. This CDR3 is built from 11 residues. Trimming pared 3 bases from V and 6 bases from J, leaving 9 bases between. The germline CDR1 and CDR2 sequences are DFQATT and SNEGSKA (reference sequence). CDR3 region: CSASSQIEQYF. The CDR3 nucleotides are TGCAGTGCTAGTAGCCAGATCGAGCAGTACTTC.

The CDR3 reads CASSPLIRGSRGYTF. The CDR3 bases are TGCGCCAGCAGCCCCTTAATCCGGGGGTCGAGAGGCTACACCTTC. This rearrangement joins TRBV5-1 to TRBJ1-2; TRBD1 is a possible D gene (5 bases). Trimming left V 4 bases short and J 8 bases short, with 21 bases between. This CDR3 is built from 15 residues. The V gene's germline CDR1 is SGHRS and CDR2 YFSETQ.

This clonotype was observed a few times. CDR3 region: CASSDMGRSFSPLHF. CDR3 in DNA: TGTGCCAGCAGTGACATGGGACGGTCGTTTTCACCCCTCCACTTT. The rearrangement links TRBV25-1 to TRBJ1-6; D may be TRBD1 (5 bases). The CDR3 sequence is 15 residues long. V was clipped by 3 bases and J by 9 bases, with 15 bases between them. From germline, CDR1 is MGHDK and CDR2 SYGVNS. The full variable domain, with the rest looked up from reference TRBV25-1 and TRBJ1-6, is EADIYQTPRYLVIGTGKKITLECSQTMGHDKMYWYQQDPGMELHLIHYSYGVNSTEKGDLSSESTVSRIRTEHFPLTLESARPSHTSQYLCASSDMGRSFSPLHFGNGTRLTVT.

This rearrangement joins TRBV6-1 to TRBJ2-3, with D perhaps TRBD2 (6 bases). V lost 4 bases to trimming and J lost 5 bases, with 13 bases between them. This CDR3 contains 14 residues. Germline V lookup: CDR1 MNHNS, CDR2 SASEGT. This chain's CDR3 is CASSGGTPLDTQYF. For the CDR3, the DNA is TGTGCCAGCAGTGGTGGGACTCCTTTAGATACGCAGTATTTT.

V and J are TRBV20-1 and TRBJ1-6; 7 bases are shared with TRBD1. V shed 5 bases, J shed 9 bases, and the junction held 10 bases outside the gene matches. Germline V gene sequence: CDR1 DFQATT, CDR2 SNEGSKA (reference sequence). The CDR3 sequence is 14 residues long. CDR3: CSAGMDRWSSPLHF. CDR3 in DNA: TGCAGTGCTGGTATGGACAGGTGGAGTTCACCCCTCCACTTT.

This clonotype was detected many times. The rearrangement joins TRBV20-1 to TRBJ2-5; no clear D. The CDR3 has 11 residues. Trimming pared 0 bases from V and 10 bases from J, leaving 9 bases between. Germline V CDR1 and CDR2: DFQATT, SNEGSKA (reference sequence). CDR3 nucleotide sequence: TGCAGTGCTAGAGATCACCGATTCCAGTACTTC. Translating gives CSARDHRFQYF.

V is TRBV5-1 and J is TRBJ2-1; D is possibly TRBD2 (6 bases). CDR3 length equals 15 residues. V shed 2 bases and J shed 7 bases, with 16 bases lying between them. Germline V gene sequence: CDR1 SGHRS, CDR2 YFSETQ. This CDR3 is CASSFGAGRNNEQFF. As DNA, the CDR3 is TGCGCCAGCAGCTTCGGGGCGGGACGGAATAATGAGCAGTTCTTC. Full variable domain (outside the CDR3, taken from reference TRBV5-1 and TRBJ2-1): KAGVTQTPRYLIKTRGQQVTLSCSPISGHRSVSWYQQTPGQGLQFLFEYFSETQRNKGNFPGRFSGRQFSNSRSEMNVSTLELGDSALYLCASSFGAGRNNEQFFGPGTRLTVL.

In its sample, this clonotype was seen a few times. V usage is TRBV6-5 and J usage is TRBJ1-2; D gene unclear. V lost 2 bases, J lost 8 bases, and 15 bases lay in between. Looked up from germline, CDR1 is MNHEY and CDR2 is SVGAGI. CDR3 length: 14 residues. The CDR3 loop is CASSYDGPSKGYTF. For the CDR3, the DNA is TGTGCCAGCAGTTACGACGGACCGTCCAAGGGCTACACCTTC.

This sequence joins TRBV24-1 and TRBJ1-3, with D tentatively TRBD1 (6 bases). This CDR3 spans 16 amino acids. Looked up from germline, CDR1 is KGHDR and CDR2 is SFDVKD. V lost 3 bases to trimming and J lost 1 base, with 12 bases between them. The CDR3 sequence is CATSDPRDTSGNTIYF. CDR3 nucleotide sequence: TGTGCCACCAGTGATCCCCGGGACACTTCTGGAAACACCATATATTTT.

This clonotype was seen a few times. This chain connects TRBV20-1 to TRBJ1-5, with D unclear. From germline, CDR1 is DFQATT and CDR2 SNEGSKA (reference sequence). Trimming stripped 2 bases from V and 2 bases from J, with 7 bases between. The CDR3 totals 13 residues. This CDR3 reads CSARQRGNQPQHF. CDR3 nucleotides: TGCAGTGCTAGACAACGGGGCAATCAGCCCCAGCATTTT.

This chain connects TRBV24-1 to TRBJ2-1; 9 nucleotides line up with TRBD1. V was pared by 4 bases and J by 7 bases, with 10 bases of the junction left unmatched. The CDR3 spans 16 residues. CDR1 is KGHDR, CDR2 SFDVKD, per germline. Here the CDR3 reads CATSDPGTGRRNEQFF. For the CDR3, the DNA is TGTGCCACCAGTGACCCCGGGACAGGGCGAAGGAATGAGCAGTTCTTC.

This chain connects TRBV4-3 to TRBJ2-5, with D possibly TRBD2 on 5 matching bases. The CDR3 length is 14 residues. With 0 bases removed from V and 7 bases from J, the gap between germline ends came to 12 bases. Per the germline V gene, CDR1 is LGHNA and CDR2 is YSLEER. For the CDR3, the DNA is TGCGCCAGCAGCCAAGACTCTAGGGCGGGGACCCAGTACTTC. This sequence encodes CASSQDSRAGTQYF.

The chain couples TRBV29-1 to TRBJ1-2; D is uncertain. CDR1 is SQVTM, CDR2 ANQGSEA, per germline. The CDR3 has 11 amino acids. V lost 7 bases and J 8 bases, leaving 14 bases between the germline ends. CDR3 sequence: CSGDSGHGYTF. Here the CDR3 DNA reads TGCAGCGGTGACTCCGGCCACGGCTACACCTTC.

This clonotype was recorded at least ten times. The CDR3 nucleotides are TGTGCCAGCAGCTTAGACAGGGTGACTGGAAACACCATATATTTT. This encodes CASSLDRVTGNTIYF. The chain joins TRBV7-2 to TRBJ1-3, with a possible D match to TRBD1 (6 bases). This CDR3 contains 15 residues. V was clipped by 1 base and J by 2 bases, with 9 bases between them. The germline V gene has CDR1 SGHTA and CDR2 FQGNSA.

The chain employs TRBV7-3 and TRBJ2-2; D ambiguous. The V end lost 1 base, the J end lost 2 bases, and 5 bases lay between the germline ends. The CDR3 runs to 14 residues. Looked up from germline, CDR1 is SGHTA and CDR2 is FQGTGA. This chain's CDR3 is CASSLRKNTGELFF. Here the CDR3 DNA reads TGTGCCAGCAGCTTAAGGAAAAACACCGGGGAGCTGTTTTTT.

The V call is TRBV27, the J call TRBJ1-2; TRBD1 matches 12 bases. The CDR3 sequence is 15 residues long. The germline CDR1 and CDR2 sequences are MNHEY and SMNVEV (reference sequence). Germline trimming cut 6 bases from V and 8 bases from J; bases unmatched to any gene: 10. For the CDR3, the DNA is TGTGCCAGCAGCCCGGGACAGGGGGCAATAGGCGGCTACACCTTC. Translating gives CASSPGQGAIGGYTF.

The chain links TRBV18 to TRBJ1-1, with 7 bases that match TRBD1. The trim removed 4 bases at V and 1 base at J, leaving 9 bases unmatched. The CDR3 spans 16 residues. Germline CDR1 is KGHSH and CDR2 is LQKENI. CDR3 in amino acids: CASSRNRQGRNTEAFF. The CDR3 DNA follows: TGTGCCAGCTCACGCAACCGACAGGGCCGGAACACTGAAGCTTTCTTT.

This clonotype has ten or more counts. This sequence joins TRBV20-1 and TRBJ2-7; 10 bases agree with TRBD2. J was trimmed by 0 bases and V by 7 bases; bases with no gene match: 3. This CDR3 has 13 amino acids. CDR1 and CDR2 (germline): DFQATT, SNEGSKA (reference sequence). The CDR3 protein is CSVGTSASYEQYF. In DNA, the CDR3 is TGCAGTGTCGGGACTAGCGCCTCCTACGAGCAGTACTTC.

This clonotype was seen a few times. The V and J genes are TRBV9 and TRBJ1-6, with no clear D. The ends were cut back, 3 bases at V and 8 bases at J, with 6 bases in the middle. This CDR3 is built from 12 residues. Looked up from germline, CDR1 is SGDLS and CDR2 is YYNGEE. The CDR3 coding sequence is TGTGCCAGCAGCGCCCCCGATTCACCCCTCCACTTT. This gives the protein CASSAPDSPLHF.

This clonotype was detected many times. The junction differs from germline at one of its ends, possibly a read error. V usage is TRBV10-3 and J usage is TRBJ2-7; D is undetermined. This CDR3 contains 16 residues. Germline CDR1 reads ENHRY; CDR2 reads SYGVKD. CDR3 in DNA: TGTGCCACCAGTTCAACTATTGGACGCAAAAGCTACGAGCAGTACTTC. Translated, it gives CATSSTIGRKSYEQYF.